Each of the 12 T cell receptor beta chains below was sequenced from the same sample in a study of vaccination and CD4 T cells after COVID-19. The study sequenced cultured CD4+ T cell DNA using the Oncomine TCR Beta short-read assay. In TCRdb, the PCR reads were re-called with MiXCR into one record per CDR3 protein. The sample gives thousands of distinct CDR3 sequences, approximately 80% of which show up once; roughly 19% is in the top ten. Their antigens remain unidentified. Treatment specified: roughly nine-day PBMC culture with coronavirus spike peptide pools or control peptides (ViraFEST assay). Sequenced: CD4+ T cells from blood, cultured in vitro. All receptors come from a human donor who had recovered from COVID-19.

The CDR3 is CSARDRINTGELFF. In DNA form, the CDR3 reads TGCAGTGCTAGGGACAGAATTAACACCGGGGAGCTGTTTTTT. The chain couples TRBV20-1 to TRBJ2-2; weak D call: TRBD1 (6 bases). There are 14 residues in the CDR3. V lost 3 bases to trimming and J lost 2 bases, with 10 bases between them. CDR1 and CDR2 from the germline V gene are DFQATT and SNEGSKA (reference sequence).

The J gene is TRBJ2-7, the V gene TRBV6-1; D might be TRBD2 (6 bases). Germline CDR1 is MNHNS and CDR2 is SASEGT. Trimming pared 6 bases from V and 0 bases from J, leaving 15 bases between. CDR3 length equals 15 residues. CDR3 bases: TGTGCCAGCAGCCCCTTTGGGGGGAGCTCCTACGAGCAGTACTTC. Its protein is CASSPFGGSSYEQYF.

The chain couples TRBV12-3 or TRBV12-4 to TRBJ1-5, with TRBD1 identical over 7 bases. This CDR3 has 19 amino acids. Losses at the gene ends were 1 base for V and 0 bases for J; bases not matched to a gene: 12. DNA of the CDR3: TGTGCCAGCAGTTTAGACCGTCCAGGGGGGGCCTATAGCAATCAGCCCCAGCATTTT. Translating gives CASSLDRPGGAYSNQPQHF.

The V gene is TRBV19, the J gene TRBJ2-4, with TRBD1 matching over 10 bases. Germline CDR1 LNHDA, CDR2 SQIVND (reference sequence). The CDR3 is 15 amino acids. With V trimmed by 7 bases and J by 2 bases, 5 bases remained unmatched. This CDR3 reads CASTRDRGTKNIQYF. CDR3 nucleotides: TGTGCCAGTACCCGGGACAGGGGAACCAAAAACATTCAGTACTTC.

V is TRBV20-1 and J is TRBJ1-2, with D possibly being TRBD1 (6 bases). Germline-derived CDR1 and CDR2 are DFQATT and SNEGSKA (reference sequence). Trimming cost V 6 bases and J 7 bases, with 15 bases left between them. The CDR3 extends over 12 amino acids. Here the CDR3 DNA reads TGCAGTGCCCTGACAGGTGGGCTTGGCTACACCTTC. This codes for CSALTGGLGYTF.

The V call is TRBV2, the J call TRBJ1-4; D ambiguous. Germline CDR1 reads SNHLY; CDR2 reads FYNNEI. Trimming cost V 1 base and J 6 bases, with 0 bases left between them. This CDR3 comprises 11 residues. The CDR3 region has the DNA TGTGCCAGCAGTGAAGATGAAAAACTGTTTTTT. Its translation: CASSEDEKLFF.

This sequence joins TRBV7-2 and TRBJ2-5; 7 bases are shared with TRBD1. V lost 8 bases and J lost 1; bases outside the gene matches: 1. There are 12 residues in the CDR3. Germline assignment: CDR1 SGHTA and CDR2 FQGNSA. CDR3 DNA sequence: TGTGCCAGCCGACAGGGCCAAGAGACCCAGTACTTC. This codes for CASRQGQETQYF.

The chain joins TRBV7-9 to TRBJ2-2; 12 nucleotides agree with TRBD1. Trimming took 4 bases from V and 5 from J; bases not matched to a gene: 5. CDR1 and CDR2 from the germline V gene are SEHNR and FQNEAQ (reference sequence). CDR3 length: 16 amino acids. CDR3 sequence (DNA): TGTGCCAGCAGCTCGGGACAGGGGGCGCGAACCGGGGAGCTGTTTTTT. It codes for CASSSGQGARTGELFF.

The chain uses TRBV20-1 and TRBJ1-5; TRBD1 is a possible D gene (6 bases). Germline CDR1 reads DFQATT; CDR2 reads SNEGSKA (reference sequence). Trimming stripped 5 bases from V and 4 bases from J, with 21 bases between. There are 16 residues in the CDR3. CDR3 sequence: CSASGGGAGGNQPQHF. The CDR3 coding sequence is TGCAGTGCTTCCGGCGGGGGGGCGGGGGGGAATCAGCCCCAGCATTTT.

The rearrangement uses TRBV7-2 and TRBJ1-1; 8 bases map to TRBD1. The CDR3 runs to 16 residues. Germline CDR1 is SGHTA and CDR2 is FQGNSA. Trimming removed 4 bases from V and 11 bases from J; junction bases left unmatched: 18. The CDR3 nucleotides read TGTGCCAGCAGCTCCTCCTCGGGGGGACAGGTGTTGTTTGCTTTCTTT. Translating gives CASSSSSGGQVLFAFF.

This chain joins TRBV5-5 and TRBJ1-2; possible D gene TRBD1, 5 bases. V was clipped by 3 bases and J by 1 base, with 13 bases between them. The CDR3 is 15 residues long. From germline, CDR1 is SGHKS and CDR2 YYEKEE (reference sequence). CDR3 sequence (DNA): TGTGCCAGCAGCTCTACCGACAGCATTAACTATGGCTACACCTTC. As protein: CASSSTDSINYGYTF.

The V gene is TRBV30, the J gene TRBJ1-1; TRBD1 aligns across 7 bases. J gave up 8 bases and V 6 bases, and 15 bases lay outside the gene matches. The CDR3 extends over 14 amino acids. Germline CDR1 reads GTSNPN; CDR2 reads SVGIG (reference sequence). CDR3 amino acids: CACQPGGSDREAFF. CDR3 nucleotide sequence: TGTGCCTGTCAACCGGGGGGATCGGACAGGGAAGCTTTCTTT.